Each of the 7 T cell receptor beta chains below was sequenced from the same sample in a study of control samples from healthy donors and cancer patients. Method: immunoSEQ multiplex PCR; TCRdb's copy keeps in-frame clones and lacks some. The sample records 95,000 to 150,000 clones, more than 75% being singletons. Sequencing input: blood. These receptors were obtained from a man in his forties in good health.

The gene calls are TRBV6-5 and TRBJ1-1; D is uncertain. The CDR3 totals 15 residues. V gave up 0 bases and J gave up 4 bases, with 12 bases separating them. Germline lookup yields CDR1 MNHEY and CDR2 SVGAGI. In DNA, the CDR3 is TGTGCCAGCAGTTACTCGTCTATGGCGGGCACTGAAGCTTTCTTT. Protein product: CASSYSSMAGTEAFF.

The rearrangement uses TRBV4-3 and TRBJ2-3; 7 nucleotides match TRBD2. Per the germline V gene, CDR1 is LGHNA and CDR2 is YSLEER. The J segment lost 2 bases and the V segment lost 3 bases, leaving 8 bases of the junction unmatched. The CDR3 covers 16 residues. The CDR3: CASSHGLERYTDTQYF. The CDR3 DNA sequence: TGCGCCAGCAGCCACGGACTAGAGAGGTACACAGATACGCAGTATTTT.

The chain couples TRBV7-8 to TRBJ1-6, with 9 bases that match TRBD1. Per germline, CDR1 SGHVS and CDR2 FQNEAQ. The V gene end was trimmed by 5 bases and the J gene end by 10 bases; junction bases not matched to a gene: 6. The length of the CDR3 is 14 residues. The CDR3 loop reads CASSPTGGTSPLHF. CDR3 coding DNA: TGTGCCAGCAGCCCGACAGGGGGTACGTCACCCCTCCACTTT.

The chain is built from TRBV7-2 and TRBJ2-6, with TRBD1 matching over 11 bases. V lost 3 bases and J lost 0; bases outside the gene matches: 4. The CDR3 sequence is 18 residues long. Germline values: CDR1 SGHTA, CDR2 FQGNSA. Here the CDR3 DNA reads TGTGCCAGCAGCTTGCGGGACAGGGGGTCCTCTGGGGCCAACGTCCTGACTTTC. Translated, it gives CASSLRDRGSSGANVLTF.

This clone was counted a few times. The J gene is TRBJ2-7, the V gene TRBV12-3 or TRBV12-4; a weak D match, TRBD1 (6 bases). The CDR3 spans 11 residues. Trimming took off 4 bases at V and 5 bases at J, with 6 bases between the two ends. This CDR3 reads CASSYRDEQYF. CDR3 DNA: TGTGCCAGCAGTTACAGGGACGAGCAGTACTTC.

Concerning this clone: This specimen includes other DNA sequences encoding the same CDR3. Here the CDR3 DNA reads TGTGCCAGCTCACCTAGGACGCAAGAGACCCAGTACTTC. This encodes CASSPRTQETQYF. The chain carries TRBV18 and TRBJ2-5, with D uncertain. The germline CDR1 and CDR2 sequences are KGHSH and LQKENI. V lost 3 bases to trimming and J lost 2 bases, with 7 bases between them. The CDR3 covers 13 residues.

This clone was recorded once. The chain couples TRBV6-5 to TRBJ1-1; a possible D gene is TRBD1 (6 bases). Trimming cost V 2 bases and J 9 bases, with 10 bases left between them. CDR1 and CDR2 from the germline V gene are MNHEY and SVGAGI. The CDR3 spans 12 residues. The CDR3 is CASSYGQTKAFF. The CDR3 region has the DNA TGTGCCAGCAGTTACGGACAGACGAAAGCTTTCTTT.